The source of this TCR beta chain is a study of T cells after posttransplantation cyclophosphamide. Whole-study results and caveats: Donor CD8+ memory clones often dominated recipient blood repertoires at later times. Blood and skin or GI T cell repertoires showed limited TRB overlap.

This clone was seen repeatedly, ten times or more. The antigen is undetermined. TCRdb's table, derived via immunoSEQ multiplex PCR, lists solely in-frame clones and lacks some. This sample carries some 13,000 clones, none of them present only once. Cyclophosphamide on days +3 and +4 followed busulfan-fludarabine conditioning and a marrow graft. Germline CDR1 and CDR2: PRHDT and FYEKMQ (reference sequence). The CDR3 covers 13 residues. The V gene lost 5 bases and the J gene lost 6 bases, with 14 bases spanning the gap. The chain recombines TRBV13 with TRBJ2-7; D perhaps matches TRBD2 (5 bases). The sequence derives from a female patient aged 40-49 years who received an allogeneic stem cell transplant from a related donor, was CMV-positive, and had acute GVHD only. The graft donor may account for some of the T cells. This material consisted of PBMCs, taken after allogeneic stem cell transplant with posttransplant cyclophosphamide. The CDR3 nucleotides read TGTGCCAGCAGCCCCCCCTGGACTGGCGAGCAGTACGTC. Encoded protein: CASSPPWTGEQYV.